This passage covers 32 T cell receptor beta chains from one sample sequenced in a study of breast tumors, draining lymph nodes, adjacent tissues. TCRdb itself ran the multiplex PCR reads through MiXCR, one entry per CDR3 protein. The table records approximately 150,000 distinct CDR3 sequences, around a third of them present only once. Breast cancer patients provided tissue from their axillary draining lymph nodes. Sequenced: axillary lymph node tissue. The receptor set was obtained from a female donor with breast cancer. Some clones in this sample may be carry-over from other donors' samples.

The V call is TRBV2, the J call TRBJ2-7; D tentatively fits TRBD1 or TRBD2 (6 bases each). CDR1 is SNHLY, CDR2 FYNNEI, per germline. Trimming removed 7 bases at V and 6 bases at J, with 16 bases between. This CDR3 comprises 13 residues. In DNA, the CDR3 is TGTGCCAGCAAGCAACAGGGACTGGGCGAGCAGTACTTC. Translation: CASKQQGLGEQYF.

About this clonotype: The junction departs from the called germline gene at one end, perhaps through a read error. This rearrangement joins TRBV2 to TRBJ1-6, with 9 positions matching TRBD1. Germline loops: CDR1 SNHLY, CDR2 FYNNEI. The CDR3 is 15 amino acids. CDR3: CASNGAGQGNSPLHF. The DNA for the CDR3 is TGTGCCAGCAACGGGGCGGGACAGGGTAATTCGCCCCTCCACTTT.

The V and J genes are TRBV12-3 or TRBV12-4 and TRBJ2-5; 10 nucleotides line up with TRBD2. With V trimmed by 6 bases and J by 4 bases, 11 bases remained unmatched. This CDR3 has 16 amino acids. In DNA, the CDR3 is TGTGCCAGCAGCTTGCCCAGCGGGGGGGTGGTAGAGACCCAGTACTTC. Its protein is CASSLPSGGVVETQYF.

This clonotype came up many times. J is TRBJ2-7 and V is TRBV15; 7 nucleotides agree with TRBD2. Germline V gene data show CDR1 as LNHNV and CDR2 as YYDKDF (reference sequence). The CDR3 covers 14 residues. The J segment lost 4 bases and the V segment lost 3 bases, leaving 6 bases of the junction unmatched. The chain's CDR3 is CATSSAGRGYEQYF. The DNA of the CDR3 is TGTGCCACCAGCAGCGCGGGGAGGGGATACGAGCAGTACTTC.

This clonotype was seen repeatedly, ten times or more. The chain is built from TRBV4-1 and TRBJ2-3; 10 bases align to TRBD1. The V gene's germline CDR1 is MGHRA and CDR2 YSYEKL. The CDR3 extends over 15 amino acids. After removal of 0 bases from V and 6 bases from J, the junction contained 3 bases not matched to a gene. CDR3 sequence (DNA): TGCGCCAGCAGCCAAGATCCGGGACAGGGGGATACGCAGTATTTT. Protein product: CASSQDPGQGDTQYF.

This chain uses TRBV2 with TRBJ1-6; 8 nucleotides agree with TRBD1. The germline V gene encodes CDR1 SNHLY and CDR2 FYNNEI. This CDR3 is built from 15 residues. Trimming cost V 5 bases and J 7 bases; bases outside gene matches: 7. The CDR3 bases are TGTGCCAGCAGTAGACAGGGGCCGGAAAATTCACCCCTCCACTTT. Amino acids: CASSRQGPENSPLHF.

This clonotype was seen ten or more times. The chain links TRBV5-1 to TRBJ2-5; tentatively, D is TRBD1 or TRBD2 (6 bases each). Germline-derived CDR1 and CDR2 are SGHRS and YFSETQ. The CDR3 has 15 amino acids. Between the trimmed V and J ends, which lost 6 bases and 9 bases, there was a span of 24 bases. In DNA, the CDR3 is TGCGCCAGCACCAAAGAGGGGGGCAAGTCGGGGGCCCAGTACTTC. It is translated as CASTKEGGKSGAQYF.

This clonotype has only a few counts. The rearrangement joins TRBV4-1 to TRBJ1-5; 8 bases align to TRBD1. J was trimmed by 5 bases and V by 3 bases; bases with no gene match: 6. The germline V gene encodes CDR1 MGHRA and CDR2 YSYEKL. This CDR3 is 15 amino acids long. CDR3 sequence reads: CASSQVDRGHQPQHF. Here the CDR3 DNA reads TGCGCCAGCAGCCAGGTCGACAGGGGACATCAGCCCCAGCATTTT.

Of note for this clonotype: Given a much more abundant clone one base away, this may be a read error. V gene TRBV18 combines with J gene TRBJ1-4; TRBD1 matches at 9 bases. V was pared by 4 bases and J by 6 bases, with 12 bases of the junction left unmatched. This CDR3 spans 17 amino acids. Germline lookup yields CDR1 KGHSH and CDR2 LQKENI. The CDR3 DNA reads TGTGCCAGCTCACTTCAACGCTCGGGACAGGGTCATGAAAAACTGTTTTTT. It is translated as CASSLQRSGQGHEKLFF.

Regarding this clonotype: A much larger clone is a single base away; this may be a read error. The rearrangement links TRBV6-2 or TRBV6-3 to TRBJ2-1; a weak D match, TRBD2 (5 bases). Germline assignment: CDR1 MNHEY and CDR2 SVGEGT. The CDR3 is 17 residues long. The CDR3 loop is CAGSPLFRGNSYNEQFF. CDR3 DNA: TGTGCCGGCAGTCCCCTTTTTCGAGGGAATTCCTACAATGAGCAGTTCTTC.

With respect to this clonotype: A clone one base away is much larger, so this may be a read error. CDR3 coding DNA: TGTGCCAGCGCAAAGGGGCAGGACTACAATGAGCAGTTCTTC. This sequence encodes CASAKGQDYNEQFF. The chain carries TRBV6-2 or TRBV6-3 and TRBJ2-1, with D possibly being TRBD1 (5 bases). The CDR3 has 14 residues. Between the trimmed V and J ends, which lost 8 bases and 3 bases, there was a span of 14 bases. Germline loops: CDR1 MNHEY, CDR2 SVGEGT.

In this sample, this clonotype turned up many times. The CDR3, as DNA: TGTGCCAGCACCGGGGGGGGCAGGGGTAACTATGGCTACACCTTC. This encodes CASTGGGRGNYGYTF. The chain joins TRBV5-4 to TRBJ1-2; perhaps TRBD1 as D (6 bases). CDR1 and CDR2 (germline): SGHNT, YYREEE (reference sequence). Trimming took off 6 bases at V and 1 base at J, with 16 bases between the two ends. The length of the CDR3 is 15 residues.

The sample holds many counts of this clonotype. The rearrangement links TRBV10-2 to TRBJ1-2; D is ambiguous. V lost 0 bases and J 5 bases, leaving 7 bases between the germline ends. Germline lookup yields CDR1 WSHSY and CDR2 SAAADI. The CDR3 has 13 amino acids. The CDR3 nucleotides read TGCGCCAGCAGTGAGTCGAGTGGGTATGGCTACACCTTC. Translated: CASSESSGYGYTF.

The sample holds many counts of this clonotype. The genes are TRBV19 and TRBJ1-6; D may be TRBD1 (5 bases). This CDR3 is built from 15 residues. Germline V CDR1 and CDR2: LNHDA, SQIVND (reference sequence). The V and J ends lost 2 bases and 7 bases respectively, with 12 bases between them. Here the CDR3 DNA reads TGTGCCAGTAGTATAAGATGGGGGACGAATTCACCCCTCCACTTT. Its protein is CASSIRWGTNSPLHF. Drawing the rest from reference TRBV19 and TRBJ1-6, the complete variable domain is DGGITQSPKYLFRKEGQNVTLSCEQNLNHDAMYWYRQDPGQGLRLIYYSQIVNDFQKGDIAEGYSVSREKKESFPLTVTSAQKNPTAFYLCASSIRWGTNSPLHFGNGTRLTVT.

This clonotype was counted at least ten times. This chain uses TRBV19 with TRBJ1-5; D is uncertain. CDR1 and CDR2 from the germline V gene are LNHDA and SQIVND (reference sequence). The germline V and J ends were trimmed by 6 bases and 0 bases, with 6 bases remaining between them. The CDR3 totals 13 residues. The CDR3 is CASREHSNQPQHF. The DNA for the CDR3 is TGTGCCAGTAGAGAACATAGCAATCAGCCCCAGCATTTT.

Of note for this clonotype: It may be a read error: a sequence one base away is much more abundant. The J gene is TRBJ1-3, the V gene TRBV6-1; D call uncertain. This CDR3 spans 13 amino acids. The germline gives CDR1 MNHNS, CDR2 SASEGT. With 5 bases removed from V and 2 bases from J, the gap between germline ends came to 7 bases. The CDR3 reads CASSKVAGNTIYF. The CDR3 DNA is TGTGCCAGCAGTAAAGTAGCTGGAAACACCATATATTTT.

V gene TRBV19 combines with J gene TRBJ1-5; D is perhaps TRBD1 (6 bases). The CDR3 loop spans 16 amino acids. Per the germline V gene, CDR1 is LNHDA and CDR2 is SQIVND (reference sequence). The V end was cut by 7 bases, the J end by 7 bases, with 23 bases between. CDR3 DNA: TGTGCCAGTATCCCAACCGCGGGCAGGGGCGAGCAGCCCCAGCATTTT. Translation: CASIPTAGRGEQPQHF.

This clonotype was recorded many times. V usage is TRBV6-6 and J usage is TRBJ1-2; D not resolved. Germline lookup yields CDR1 MNHNY and CDR2 SVGAGI (reference sequence). The CDR3 spans 15 residues. V shed 5 bases and J shed 4 bases, with 17 bases lying between them. The CDR3 is CASSPPNDSIYGYTF. The DNA for the CDR3 is TGTGCCAGCAGTCCACCTAACGACTCAATCTATGGCTACACCTTC.

The chain recombines TRBV20-1 with TRBJ2-3, with 10 bases fitting TRBD1. The CDR3 contains 17 residues. V lost 2 bases to trimming and J lost 1 base; unmatched junction nucleotides: 9. Germline CDR1 reads DFQATT; CDR2 reads SNEGSKA (reference sequence). The CDR3 DNA sequence: TGCAGTGCTAGAAGGACAGGGGGGCTCGGGGGCACAGATACGCAGTATTTT. As protein: CSARRTGGLGGTDTQYF.

The table lists this clonotype with a few counts. V usage is TRBV7-2 and J usage is TRBJ1-2, with 9 bases matching TRBD1. J lost 3 bases, V lost 4 bases, and 9 bases had no gene match. CDR3 size: 16 residues. Germline CDR1 is SGHTA and CDR2 is FQGNSA. The CDR3 reads CASSSWMDRGYYGYTF. The CDR3 coding sequence is TGTGCCAGCAGCTCATGGATGGACAGGGGTTACTATGGCTACACCTTC.

This clonotype was picked up many times. The chain uses TRBV20-1 and TRBJ1-5, with a weak D call TRBD1 (5 bases). The V gene lost 8 bases and the J gene lost 4 bases, with 15 bases spanning the gap. The germline gives CDR1 DFQATT, CDR2 SNEGSKA (reference sequence). The CDR3 totals 13 residues. The CDR3 nucleotides read TGCAGTACGACGGGGGGGTTTAATCAGCCCCAGCATTTT. Protein sequence: CSTTGGFNQPQHF.

This clonotype has just one count. J is TRBJ1-4 and V is TRBV7-2, with TRBD1 as a possible D gene (5 bases). Germline loops: CDR1 SGHTA, CDR2 FQGNSA. Trimming shortened V by 3 bases and J by 5 bases, and 16 bases separated the two germline ends. There are 16 residues in the CDR3. The DNA of the CDR3 is TGTGCCAGCAGCTTCAGGGACGGGAGTCGAAATGAAAAACTGTTTTTT. Translated: CASSFRDGSRNEKLFF.

The gene calls are TRBV9 and TRBJ2-7; TRBD2 matches 7 bases. The length of the CDR3 is 17 residues. The germline V gene encodes CDR1 SGDLS and CDR2 YYNGEE. V gave up 6 bases and J gave up 7 bases; unmatched junction bases: 22. The CDR3 is CASNGDPSDSGAGEQYF. CDR3 nucleotide sequence: TGTGCCAGCAACGGAGACCCCTCGGATAGCGGAGCGGGAGAGCAGTACTTC.

This clonotype was recorded once. V usage is TRBV6-1 and J usage is TRBJ2-1, with a possible D match to TRBD2 (6 bases). Trimming stripped 3 bases from V and 0 bases from J, with 12 bases between. The CDR3 contains 16 residues. CDR1 and CDR2 from the germline V gene are MNHNS and SASEGT. DNA of the CDR3: TGTGCCAGCAGTGAGGGGGACGGGAGCTCCTACAATGAGCAGTTCTTC. The encoded protein is CASSEGDGSSYNEQFF.

The CDR3 loop reads CASSHPQGANVLTF. In DNA form, the CDR3 reads TGTGCCAGCAGTCACCCGCAGGGGGCCAACGTCCTGACTTTC. The V and J genes are TRBV6-6 and TRBJ2-6, with D hard to call. Trimming took off 5 bases at V and 4 bases at J, with 9 bases between the two ends. Germline V lookup: CDR1 MNHNY, CDR2 SVGAGI (reference sequence). This CDR3 region has 14 residues.

This clonotype was seen only a few times. A much larger clone differs from this one at a single base, so this may be a read error. The J gene is TRBJ1-5, the V gene TRBV6-5, with a tentative D call TRBD1 (6 bases). Looked up from germline, CDR1 is MNHEY and CDR2 is SVGAGI. This CDR3 has 13 residues. V lost 5 bases to trimming and J lost 12 bases, with 17 bases between them. CDR3 residues: CASSPTRDIGQHF. The CDR3 region has the DNA TGTGCCAGCAGTCCAACTCGGGACATTGGCCAGCATTTT.

The chain couples TRBV5-1 to TRBJ2-7, with D unresolved. The CDR3 extends over 16 amino acids. Per the germline V gene, CDR1 is SGHRS and CDR2 is YFSETQ. The ends were cut back, 4 bases at V and 2 bases at J, with 19 bases in the middle. The CDR3 region has the DNA TGCGCCAGCAGCCTTACGACATCCTTGCGCACCTACGAGCAGTACGTC. It specifies CASSLTTSLRTYEQYV.

This clonotype came up many times. At one boundary the junction diverges from the germline segment, which might be a read error. This chain links TRBV9 with TRBJ1-4; D gene ambiguous. The length of the CDR3 is 14 residues. Germline V lookup: CDR1 SGDLS, CDR2 YYNGEE. As DNA, the CDR3 is TGTGCCAGCAGCGTAGGTCAAGGTTATGAAAAACTGCTTTTT. Protein sequence: CASSVGQGYEKLLF.

There are a few counts of this clonotype. The chain recombines TRBV5-1 with TRBJ2-6; maybe TRBD2 (6 bases). In germline, CDR1 is SGHRS, CDR2 YFSETQ. V was trimmed by 4 bases and J by 0 bases, leaving 14 bases between them. The CDR3 runs 17 residues. CDR3 sequence: CASSPGTGVSGANVLTF. The CDR3 nucleotides read TGCGCCAGCAGCCCCGGGACTGGAGTCTCTGGGGCCAACGTCCTGACTTTC.

About this clonotype itself: Given a much more abundant clone one base away, this may be a read error. In nucleotides, the CDR3 is TGCAGTGCCTCGGACGGGGGAGGGACCCCGTACTTC. Translation: CSASDGGGTPYF. The J gene is TRBJ2-5, the V gene TRBV20-1; TRBD2 matches 7 bases. Germline CDR1 reads DFQATT; CDR2 reads SNEGSKA (reference sequence). The CDR3 contains 12 residues.

At least ten counts were recorded for this clonotype. J is TRBJ2-5 and V is TRBV9; D is unclear. Per germline, CDR1 SGDLS and CDR2 YYNGEE. V dropped 3 bases and J dropped 1 base, with 10 bases sitting between them. There are 14 residues in the CDR3. The CDR3 sequence is CASSGGLAQETQYF. The CDR3 DNA reads as TGTGCCAGCAGCGGCGGATTGGCCCAAGAGACCCAGTACTTC.

This clonotype has a handful of counts. The chain is built from TRBV11-2 and TRBJ1-1; no clear D gene. The CDR3 spans 14 residues. Germline values: CDR1 SGHAT, CDR2 FQNNGV. Between the trimmed V and J ends, which lost 2 bases and 7 bases, there was a span of 14 bases. The CDR3 protein is CASSLLPMGDEAFF. CDR3 nucleotides: TGTGCCAGCAGCTTACTCCCGATGGGAGATGAAGCTTTCTTT.